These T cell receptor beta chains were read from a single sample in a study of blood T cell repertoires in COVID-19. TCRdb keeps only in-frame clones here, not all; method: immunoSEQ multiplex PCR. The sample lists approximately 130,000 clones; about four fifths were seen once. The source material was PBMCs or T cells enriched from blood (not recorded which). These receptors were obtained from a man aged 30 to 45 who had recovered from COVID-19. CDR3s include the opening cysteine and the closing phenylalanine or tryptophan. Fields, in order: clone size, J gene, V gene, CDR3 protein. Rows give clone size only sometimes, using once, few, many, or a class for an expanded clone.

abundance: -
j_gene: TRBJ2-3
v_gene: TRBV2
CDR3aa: CASSELVTSTDTQYF

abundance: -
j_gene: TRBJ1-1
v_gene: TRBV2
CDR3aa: CASSVMNTEAFF

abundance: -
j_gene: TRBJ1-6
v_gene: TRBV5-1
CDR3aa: CASSLDRLDNSPLHF

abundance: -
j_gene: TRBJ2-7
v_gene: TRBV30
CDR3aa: CAWSRFSASYEQYF

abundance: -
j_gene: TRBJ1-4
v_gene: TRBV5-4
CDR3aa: CASSLGGTGDEKLFF

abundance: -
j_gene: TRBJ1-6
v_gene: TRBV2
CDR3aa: CASSRDRVNSPLHF

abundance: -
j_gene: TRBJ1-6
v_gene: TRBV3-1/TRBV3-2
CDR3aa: CASSKGGTPLHF

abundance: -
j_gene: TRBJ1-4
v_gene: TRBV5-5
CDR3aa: CASSLARGYSDEKLFF

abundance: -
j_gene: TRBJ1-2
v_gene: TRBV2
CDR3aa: CASSEESGKDYGYTF

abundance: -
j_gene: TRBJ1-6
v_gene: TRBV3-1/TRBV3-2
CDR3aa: CASSQNQQGRSPLHF

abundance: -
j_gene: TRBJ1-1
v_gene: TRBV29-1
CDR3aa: CSVVSTNTEAFF

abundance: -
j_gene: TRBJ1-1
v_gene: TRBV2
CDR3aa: CASSEDSSTEAFF

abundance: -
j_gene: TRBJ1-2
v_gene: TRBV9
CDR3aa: CASSATPGVGGYTF

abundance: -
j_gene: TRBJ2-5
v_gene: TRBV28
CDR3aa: CASSMTGGAETQYF

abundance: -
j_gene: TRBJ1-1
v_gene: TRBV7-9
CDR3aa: CASSLYRSEAFF

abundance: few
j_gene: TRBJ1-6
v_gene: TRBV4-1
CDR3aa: CASSQLQGVSNSPLHF

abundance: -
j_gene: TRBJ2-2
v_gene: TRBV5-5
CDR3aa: CASSVSGSLGGELFF

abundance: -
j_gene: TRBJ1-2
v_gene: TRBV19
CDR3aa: CASSGTADGYTF

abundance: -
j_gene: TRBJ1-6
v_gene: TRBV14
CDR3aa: CASSQIAGQGSPPLHF

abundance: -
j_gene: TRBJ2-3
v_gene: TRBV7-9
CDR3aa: CASSLGGGGTDTQYF

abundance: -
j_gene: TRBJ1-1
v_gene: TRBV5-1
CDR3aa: CASSLEITAGTEAFF

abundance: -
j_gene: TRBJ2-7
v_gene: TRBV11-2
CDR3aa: CASSLHRADGEQYF

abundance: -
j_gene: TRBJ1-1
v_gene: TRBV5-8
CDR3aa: CASSLEYGGARGNTEAFF